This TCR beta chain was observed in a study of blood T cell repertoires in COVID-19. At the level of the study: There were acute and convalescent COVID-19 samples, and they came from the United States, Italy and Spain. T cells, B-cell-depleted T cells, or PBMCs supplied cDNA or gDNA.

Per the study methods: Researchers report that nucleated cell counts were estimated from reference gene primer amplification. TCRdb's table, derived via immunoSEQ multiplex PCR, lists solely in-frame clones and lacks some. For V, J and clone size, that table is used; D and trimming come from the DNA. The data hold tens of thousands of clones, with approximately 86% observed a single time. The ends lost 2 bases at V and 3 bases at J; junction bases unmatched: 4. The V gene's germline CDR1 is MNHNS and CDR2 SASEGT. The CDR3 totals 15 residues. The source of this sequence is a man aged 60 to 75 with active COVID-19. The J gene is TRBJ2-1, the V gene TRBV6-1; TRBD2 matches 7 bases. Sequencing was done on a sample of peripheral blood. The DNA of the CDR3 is TGTGCCAGCAGTGAAAGCTGGGGGGGCTACAATGAGCAGTTCTTC. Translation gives CASSESWGGYNEQFF.